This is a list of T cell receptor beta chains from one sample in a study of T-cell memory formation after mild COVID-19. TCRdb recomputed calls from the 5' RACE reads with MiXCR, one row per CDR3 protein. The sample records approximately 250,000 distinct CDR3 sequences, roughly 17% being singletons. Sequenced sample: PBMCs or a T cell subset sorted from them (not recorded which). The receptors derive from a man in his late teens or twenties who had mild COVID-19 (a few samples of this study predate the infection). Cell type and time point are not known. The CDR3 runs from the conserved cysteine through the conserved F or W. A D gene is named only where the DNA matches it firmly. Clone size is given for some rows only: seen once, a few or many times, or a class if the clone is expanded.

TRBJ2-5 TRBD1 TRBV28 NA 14 CASRRQGQWETQYF TGTGCCAGCAGGAGACAGGGTCAGTGGGAGACCCAGTACTTC
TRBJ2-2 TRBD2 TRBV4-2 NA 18 CASSQDPLAGGFTGELFF TGTGCCAGCAGCCAAGATCCCCTAGCGGGGGGCTTCACCGGGGAGCTGTTTTTT
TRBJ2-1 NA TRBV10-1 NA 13 CASSADYYNEQFF TGCGCCAGCAGCGCTGACTACTACAATGAGCAGTTCTTC
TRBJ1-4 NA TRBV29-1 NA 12 CSVGMGNEKLFF TGCAGCGTTGGAATGGGTAATGAAAAACTGTTTTTT
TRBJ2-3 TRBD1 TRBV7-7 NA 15 CASTPGTEYTDTQYF TGTGCTAGCACCCCCGGGACAGAGTACACAGATACGCAGTATTTT
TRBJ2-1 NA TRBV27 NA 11 CATHRYNEQFF TGTGCCACCCACAGGTACAATGAGCAGTTCTTC
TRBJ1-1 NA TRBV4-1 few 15 CASSQGPSMNTEAFF TGCGCCAGCAGCCAAGGTCCCAGCATGAACACTGAAGCTTTCTTT
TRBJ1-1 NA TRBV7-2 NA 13 CASSFWGGTEAFF TGTGCCAGCAGCTTTTGGGGGGGCACTGAAGCTTTCTTT
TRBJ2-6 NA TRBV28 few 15 CASRIISAGANVLTF TGTGCCAGCCGTATCATTAGTGCTGGGGCCAACGTCCTGACTTTC
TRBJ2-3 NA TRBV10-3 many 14 CAISESGGTDTQYF TGTGCCATCAGTGAGTCCGGGGGAACAGATACGCAGTATTTT
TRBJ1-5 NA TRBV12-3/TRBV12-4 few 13 CASSFRQEQPQHF TGTGCCAGCAGTTTCCGTCAGGAACAGCCCCAGCATTTT
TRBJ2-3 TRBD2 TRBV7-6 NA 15 CASSTLGGGTDTQYF TGTGCCAGCAGCACCCTCGGGGGGGGGACAGATACGCAGTATTTT
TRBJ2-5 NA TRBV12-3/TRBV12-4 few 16 CASRARDTFSQETQYF TGTGCCAGCAGGGCCCGGGACACGTTCTCACAAGAGACCCAGTACTTC
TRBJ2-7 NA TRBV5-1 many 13 CASSPHGFYEQYF TGCGCCAGCAGCCCGCACGGGTTCTACGAGCAGTACTTC
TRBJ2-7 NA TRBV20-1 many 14 CSARVPGVAREQYF TGCAGTGCTAGGGTTCCCGGTGTGGCCCGCGAGCAGTACTTC